The TCR beta chain described here comes from a study of T-cell reconstitution after alpha-beta-depleted transplantation in children. The sample holds many counts of this clonotype. Using unique molecular identifiers, the investigators prepared the TCRbeta library. Each CDR3 protein is one row after TCRdb ran MiXCR on the PCR reads. This table holds about 230,000 distinct CDR3 sequences, about a tenth found once. CDR1 is LNHDA, CDR2 SQIVND, per germline (reference sequence). Deletions cut 0 bases from V and 3 bases from J, with 6 bases between. The CDR3 loop spans 14 amino acids. The receptor was derived from a child under three years old with acute myeloid leukemia, due to receive a stem cell transplant. J is TRBJ2-1 and V is TRBV19; a possible D gene is TRBD2 (5 bases). The source was PBMCs, collected before TCRalphabeta/CD19-depleted stem cell transplant. The CDR3 coding sequence is TGTGCCAGTAGTATAGAAGGACTCTACAATGAGCAGTTCTTC. Residues: CASSIEGLYNEQFF.